The clone carrying this T cell receptor beta chain was counted ten times or more. The data originate from a study of T cells in Graves' hyperthyroidism and ophthalmopathy. RNA transcripts yielded amplified TCR beta CDR3 regions. Using the HTBI primer set, a first-round RT-PCR was run on the TCR CDR3. TCRdb reprocessed the multiplex PCR reads via MiXCR and lists one record per CDR3 protein. The sample lists under 350,000 distinct CDR3 sequences; about 20% were seen once. CDR1 and CDR2 (germline): SGHRS, YFSETQ. V shed 3 bases and J 3 bases; nucleotides not matched to a gene: 5. This CDR3 spans 17 amino acids. Investigators excluded patients with uncontrolled infection, other autoimmune disease, pregnancy or lactation. Thyroid ultrasound, orbital computed tomography, clinical symptoms, and serum thyroxine and TRAb underpinned diagnoses. Isolation of PBMCs was performed on about 10 ml fresh peripheral blood.

Sequencing was carried out using blood. The rearrangement uses TRBV5-1 and TRBJ2-3, with 15 bases identical to TRBD2. This sequence originates from a woman aged 45 to 65 with Graves' hyperthyroidism. DNA for the CDR3: TGCGCCAGCAGCTCACGGACTAGCGGGAGGGGGACAGATACGCAGTATTTT. It translates to CASSSRTSGRGTDTQYF.